This TCR beta chain comes out of a study of Graves' ophthalmopathy and Graves' hyperthyroidism. Study outcomes and limitations: Among expanded thyroid clonotypes above 0.001 frequency, most also occurred in blood. Ophthalmopathy and stable hyperthyroidism were discriminated by a 13-signature model, with about 90% sensitivity and 81.08% specificity.

Regarding this clonotype: Its antigen is unidentified.

The V end lost 1 base, the J end lost 2 bases, and 8 bases lay between the germline ends. The CDR3 loop spans 14 amino acids. Germline-derived CDR1 and CDR2 are SGHVS and FQNEAQ. For repertoire sequencing, the TCR beta CDR3 regions were amplified from RNA transcripts. Investigators did first-round RT-PCR with HTBI primers, then second-round multiplex PCR. In TCRdb, the multiplex PCR reads were re-called with MiXCR into one record per CDR3 protein. The table has about 210,000 distinct CDR3 sequences, 29% seen once. This sequence was found in a man aged 50-60 years with Graves' ophthalmopathy. The genes are TRBV7-8 and TRBJ1-1; D not certain. The sample was peripheral blood. CDR3 protein: CASSLVLGNTEAFF. CDR3 nucleotide sequence: TGTGCCAGCAGCTTAGTATTAGGAAACACTGAAGCTTTCTTT.